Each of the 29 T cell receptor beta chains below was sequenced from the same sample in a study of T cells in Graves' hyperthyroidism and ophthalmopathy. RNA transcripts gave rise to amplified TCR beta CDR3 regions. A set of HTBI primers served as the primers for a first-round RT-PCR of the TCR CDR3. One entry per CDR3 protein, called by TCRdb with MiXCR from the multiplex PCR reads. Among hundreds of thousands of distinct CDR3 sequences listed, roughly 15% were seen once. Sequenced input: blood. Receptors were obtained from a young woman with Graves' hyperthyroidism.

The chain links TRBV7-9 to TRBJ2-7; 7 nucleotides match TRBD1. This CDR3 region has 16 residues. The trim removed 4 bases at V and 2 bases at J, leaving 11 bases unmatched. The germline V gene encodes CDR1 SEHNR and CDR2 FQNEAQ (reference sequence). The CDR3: CASSSTRDSYTYEQYF. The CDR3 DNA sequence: TGTGCCAGCAGCTCCACTCGGGACAGCTACACCTACGAGCAGTACTTC.

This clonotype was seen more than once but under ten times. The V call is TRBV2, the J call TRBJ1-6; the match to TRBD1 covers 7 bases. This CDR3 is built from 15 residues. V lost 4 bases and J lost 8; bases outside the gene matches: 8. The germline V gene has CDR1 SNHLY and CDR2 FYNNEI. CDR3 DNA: TGTGCCAGCAGTGGAAACAGGGGAGTTGATTCACCCCTCCACTTT. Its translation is CASSGNRGVDSPLHF.

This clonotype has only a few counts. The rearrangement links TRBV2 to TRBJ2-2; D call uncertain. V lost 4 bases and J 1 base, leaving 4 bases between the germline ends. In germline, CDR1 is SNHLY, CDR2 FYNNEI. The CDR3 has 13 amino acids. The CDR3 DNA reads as TGTGCCAGCAGTGCCGAGAACACCGGGGAGCTGTTTTTT. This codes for CASSAENTGELFF.

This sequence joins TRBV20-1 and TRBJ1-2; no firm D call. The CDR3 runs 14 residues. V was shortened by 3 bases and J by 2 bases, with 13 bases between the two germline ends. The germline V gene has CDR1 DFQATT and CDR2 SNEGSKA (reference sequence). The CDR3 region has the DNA TGCAGTGCTAGGGCAGTGGCGATCAACTATGGCTACACCTTC. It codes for CSARAVAINYGYTF.

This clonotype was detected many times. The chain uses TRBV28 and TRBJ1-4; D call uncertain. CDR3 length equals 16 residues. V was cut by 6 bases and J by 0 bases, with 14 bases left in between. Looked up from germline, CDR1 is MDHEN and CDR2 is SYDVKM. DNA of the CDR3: TGTGCCAGCAGGCTCTTCCTAGAGGCAACTAATGAAAAACTGTTTTTT. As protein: CASRLFLEATNEKLFF.

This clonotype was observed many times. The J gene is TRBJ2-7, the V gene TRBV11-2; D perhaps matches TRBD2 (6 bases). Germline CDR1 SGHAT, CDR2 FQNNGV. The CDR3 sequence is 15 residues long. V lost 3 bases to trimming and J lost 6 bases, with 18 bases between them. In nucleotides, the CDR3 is TGTGCCAGCAGCTTGCGGGGCTCCAACCTCGTCGAGCAGTACTTC. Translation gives CASSLRGSNLVEQYF.

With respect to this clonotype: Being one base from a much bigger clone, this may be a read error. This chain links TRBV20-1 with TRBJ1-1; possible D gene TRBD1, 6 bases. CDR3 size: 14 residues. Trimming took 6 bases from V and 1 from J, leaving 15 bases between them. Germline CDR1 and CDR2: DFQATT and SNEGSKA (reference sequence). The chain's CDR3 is CSATQGSTNTEAFF. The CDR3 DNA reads TGCAGTGCCACGCAGGGGTCCACGAACACTGAAGCTTTCTTT.

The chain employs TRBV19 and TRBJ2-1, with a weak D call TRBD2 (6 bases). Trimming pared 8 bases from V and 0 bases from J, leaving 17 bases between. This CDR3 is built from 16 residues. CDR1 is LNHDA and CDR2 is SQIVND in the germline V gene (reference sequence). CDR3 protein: CASGPGLGGSYNEQFF. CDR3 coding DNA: TGTGCCAGTGGTCCTGGATTGGGGGGCTCCTACAATGAGCAGTTCTTC. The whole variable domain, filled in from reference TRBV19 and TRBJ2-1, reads DGGITQSPKYLFRKEGQNVTLSCEQNLNHDAMYWYRQDPGQGLRLIYYSQIVNDFQKGDIAEGYSVSREKKESFPLTVTSAQKNPTAFYLCASGPGLGGSYNEQFFGPGTRLTVL.

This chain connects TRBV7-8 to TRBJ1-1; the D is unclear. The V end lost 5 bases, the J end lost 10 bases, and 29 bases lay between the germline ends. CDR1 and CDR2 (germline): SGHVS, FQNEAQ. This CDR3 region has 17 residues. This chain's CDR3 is CASSRREGLIRGPAAFF. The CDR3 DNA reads TGTGCCAGCAGCCGGCGGGAGGGTTTGATACGGGGTCCCGCAGCTTTCTTT. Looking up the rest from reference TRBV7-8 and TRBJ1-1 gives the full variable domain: GAGVSQSPRYKVAKRGQDVALRCDPISGHVSLFWYQQALGQGPEFLTYFQNEAQLDKSGLPSDRFFAERPEGSVSTLKIQRTQQEDSAVYLCASSRREGLIRGPAAFFGQGTRLTVV.

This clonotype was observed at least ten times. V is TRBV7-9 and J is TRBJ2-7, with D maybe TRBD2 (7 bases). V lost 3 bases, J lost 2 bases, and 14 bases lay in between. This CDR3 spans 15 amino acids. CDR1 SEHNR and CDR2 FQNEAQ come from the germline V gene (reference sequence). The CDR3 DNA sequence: TGTGCCAGCAGCTTGGGGGGGGACACCACCTACGAGCAGTACTTC. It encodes CASSLGGDTTYEQYF.

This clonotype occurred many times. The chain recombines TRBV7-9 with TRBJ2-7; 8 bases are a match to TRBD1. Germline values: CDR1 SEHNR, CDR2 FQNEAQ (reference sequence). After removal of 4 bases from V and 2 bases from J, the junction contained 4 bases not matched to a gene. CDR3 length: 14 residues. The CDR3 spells CASSSTGGTYEQYF. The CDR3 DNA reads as TGTGCCAGCAGCTCTACAGGGGGGACCTACGAGCAGTACTTC.

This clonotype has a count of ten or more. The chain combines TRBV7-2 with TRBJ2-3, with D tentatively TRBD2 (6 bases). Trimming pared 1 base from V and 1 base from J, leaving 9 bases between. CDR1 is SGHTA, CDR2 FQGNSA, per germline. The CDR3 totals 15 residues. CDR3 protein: CASSLVGGGTDTQYF. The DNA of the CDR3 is TGTGCCAGCAGCTTAGTCGGGGGTGGCACAGATACGCAGTATTTT. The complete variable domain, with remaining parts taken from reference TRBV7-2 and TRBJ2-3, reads GAGVSQSPSNKVTEKGKDVELRCDPISGHTALYWYRQSLGQGLEFLIYFQGNSAPDKSGLPSDRFSAERTGGSVSTLTIQRTQQEDSAVYLCASSLVGGGTDTQYFGPGTRLTVL.

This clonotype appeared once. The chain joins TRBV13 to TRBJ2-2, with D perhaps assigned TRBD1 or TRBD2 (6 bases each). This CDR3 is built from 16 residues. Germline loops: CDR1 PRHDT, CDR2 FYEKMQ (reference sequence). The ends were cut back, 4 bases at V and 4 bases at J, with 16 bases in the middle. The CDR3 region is CASSSSEGGATGELFF. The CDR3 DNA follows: TGTGCCAGCAGCTCTTCCGAGGGGGGCGCCACCGGGGAGCTGTTTTTT.

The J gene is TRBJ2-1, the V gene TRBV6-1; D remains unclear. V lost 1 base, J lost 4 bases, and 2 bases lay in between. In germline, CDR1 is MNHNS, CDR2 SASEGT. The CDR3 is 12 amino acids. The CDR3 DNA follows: TGTGCCAGCAGTGAAGGGTACAATGAGCAGTTCTTC. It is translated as CASSEGYNEQFF.

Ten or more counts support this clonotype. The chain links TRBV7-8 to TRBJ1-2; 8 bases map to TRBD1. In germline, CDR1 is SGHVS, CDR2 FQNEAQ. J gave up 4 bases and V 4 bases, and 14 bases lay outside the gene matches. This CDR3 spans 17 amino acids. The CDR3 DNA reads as TGTGCCAGCAGCTCGGGACAGGCTCGACAAACGGGCTATGGCTACACCTTC. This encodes CASSSGQARQTGYGYTF.

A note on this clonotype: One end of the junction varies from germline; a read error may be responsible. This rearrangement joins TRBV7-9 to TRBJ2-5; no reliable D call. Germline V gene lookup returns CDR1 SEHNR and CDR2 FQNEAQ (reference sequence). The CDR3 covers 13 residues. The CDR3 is CASSSGVLETQCF. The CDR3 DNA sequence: TGTGCCAGCAGCTCGGGTGTCCTAGAGACCCAGTGCTTC.

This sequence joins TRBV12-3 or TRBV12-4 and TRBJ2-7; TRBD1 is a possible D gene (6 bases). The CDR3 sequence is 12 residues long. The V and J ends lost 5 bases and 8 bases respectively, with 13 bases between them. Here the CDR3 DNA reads TGTGCCAGCAGTGGGGCTGGGGGCAAGCAGTACTTC. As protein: CASSGAGGKQYF.

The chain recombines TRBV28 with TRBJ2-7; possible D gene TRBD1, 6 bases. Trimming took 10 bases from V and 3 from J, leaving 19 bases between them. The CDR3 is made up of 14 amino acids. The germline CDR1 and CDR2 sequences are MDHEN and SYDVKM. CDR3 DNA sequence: TGTGCCATCAAGTCCGGGACATGGATCTACGAGCAGTACTTC. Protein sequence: CAIKSGTWIYEQYF.

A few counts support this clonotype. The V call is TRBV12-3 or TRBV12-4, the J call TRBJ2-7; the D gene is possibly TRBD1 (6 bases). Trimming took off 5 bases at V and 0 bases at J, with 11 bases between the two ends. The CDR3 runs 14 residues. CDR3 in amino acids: CASSVGTTSYEQYF. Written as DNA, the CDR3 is TGTGCCAGCAGTGTCGGGACAACCTCCTACGAGCAGTACTTC.

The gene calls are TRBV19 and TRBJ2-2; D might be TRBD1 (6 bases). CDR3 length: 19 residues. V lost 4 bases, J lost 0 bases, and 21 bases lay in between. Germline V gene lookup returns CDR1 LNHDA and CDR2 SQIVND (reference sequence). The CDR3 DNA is TGTGCCAGTAGTACACCCTCCCTCTACAGGGTCGCGAACACCGGGGAGCTGTTTTTT. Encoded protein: CASSTPSLYRVANTGELFF.

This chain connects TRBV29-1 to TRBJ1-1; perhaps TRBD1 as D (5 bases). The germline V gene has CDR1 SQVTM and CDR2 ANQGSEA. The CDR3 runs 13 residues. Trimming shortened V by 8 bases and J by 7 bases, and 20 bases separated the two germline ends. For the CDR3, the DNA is TGCAGCATAAAGAGGGGTGAGAGAGGTGAAGCTTTCTTT. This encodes CSIKRGERGEAFF.

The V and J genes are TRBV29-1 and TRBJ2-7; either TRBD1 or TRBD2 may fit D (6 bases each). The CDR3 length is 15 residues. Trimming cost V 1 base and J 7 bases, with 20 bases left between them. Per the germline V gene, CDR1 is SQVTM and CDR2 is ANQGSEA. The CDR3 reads CSVEASSPGAREQYF. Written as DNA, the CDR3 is TGCAGCGTTGAAGCCTCCTCGCCGGGGGCTCGGGAGCAGTACTTC.

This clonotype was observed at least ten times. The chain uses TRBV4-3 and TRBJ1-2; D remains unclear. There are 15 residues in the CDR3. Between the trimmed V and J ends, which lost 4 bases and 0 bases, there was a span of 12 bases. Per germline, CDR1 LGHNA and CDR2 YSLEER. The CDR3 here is CASSPLASPNYGYTF. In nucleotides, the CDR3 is TGCGCCAGCAGCCCCCTGGCATCTCCTAACTATGGCTACACCTTC.

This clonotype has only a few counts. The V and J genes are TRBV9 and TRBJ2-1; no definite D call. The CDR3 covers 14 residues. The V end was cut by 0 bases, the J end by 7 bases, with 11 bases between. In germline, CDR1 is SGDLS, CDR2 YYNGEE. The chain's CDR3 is CASSVGEGWNEQFF. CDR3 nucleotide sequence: TGTGCCAGCAGCGTAGGGGAAGGGTGGAATGAGCAGTTCTTC.

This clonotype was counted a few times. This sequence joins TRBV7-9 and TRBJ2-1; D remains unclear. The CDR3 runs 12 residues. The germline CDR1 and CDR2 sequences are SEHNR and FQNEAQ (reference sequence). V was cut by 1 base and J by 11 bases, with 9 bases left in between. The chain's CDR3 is CASSLGSAQQFF. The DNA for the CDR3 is TGTGCCAGCAGCTTAGGATCAGCACAGCAGTTCTTC.

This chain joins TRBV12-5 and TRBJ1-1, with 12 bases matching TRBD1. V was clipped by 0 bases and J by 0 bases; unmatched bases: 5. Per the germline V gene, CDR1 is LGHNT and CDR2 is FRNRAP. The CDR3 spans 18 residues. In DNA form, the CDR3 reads TGTGCTAGTGGTTTGGTACTGGGACAGGGGGCGATGAACACTGAAGCTTTCTTT. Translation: CASGLVLGQGAMNTEAFF.

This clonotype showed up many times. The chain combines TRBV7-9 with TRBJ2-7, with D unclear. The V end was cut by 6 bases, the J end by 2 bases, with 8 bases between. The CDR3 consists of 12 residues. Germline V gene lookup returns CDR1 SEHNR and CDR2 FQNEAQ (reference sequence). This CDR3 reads CASSPIPYEQYF. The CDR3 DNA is TGTGCCAGCAGTCCCATCCCCTACGAGCAGTACTTC.

The CDR3 DNA reads as TGTGCCAGTAGTGATTCCGGGACCAGCAGAGAGACCCAGTACTTC. As protein: CASSDSGTSRETQYF. The V call is TRBV19, the J call TRBJ2-5, with D perhaps TRBD1 or TRBD2 (5 bases each). Trimming pared 5 bases from V and 4 bases from J, leaving 17 bases between. CDR3 length: 15 residues. Germline V gene sequence: CDR1 LNHDA, CDR2 SQIVND (reference sequence).

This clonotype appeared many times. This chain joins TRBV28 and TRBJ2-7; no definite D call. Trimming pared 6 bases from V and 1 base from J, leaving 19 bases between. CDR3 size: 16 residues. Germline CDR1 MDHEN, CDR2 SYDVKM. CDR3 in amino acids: CASRGRIRFYSYEQYF. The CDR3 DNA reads TGTGCCAGCAGGGGAAGGATAAGGTTCTATTCCTACGAGCAGTACTTC.